Below, 14 T cell receptor beta chains from the same sample are listed, as sequenced in a study of Ad26.COV2.S vaccination and SARS-CoV-2 variants. Treatment noted: approximately 18 received Ad26.COV2.S at low or high dose, single or two shots; about 5 received placebo; per-sample allocation not given. Material that was analyzed had been drawn on day 63 after the first vaccine or placebo injection. Here immunoSEQ multiplex PCR was the method, and the copy in TCRdb shows in-frame clones only, minus some. The sample lists about 350,000 clones; about 88% were seen once. The sequencing used peripheral blood, collected in a trial of Ad26.COV2.S vaccine versus placebo. The receptors here all came from a person aged 18-60 years who received the Ad26.COV2.S COVID-19 vaccine or a placebo.

The chain couples TRBV10-3 to TRBJ2-1; D is tentatively TRBD1 or TRBD2 (5 bases each). Germline assignment: CDR1 ENHRY and CDR2 SYGVKD. V lost 2 bases and J lost 14, with 13 bases in between. The CDR3 consists of 12 residues. CDR3 in amino acids: CAISEGTVTEFF. As DNA, the CDR3 is TGTGCCATCAGTGAGGGGACCGTTACGGAGTTCTTC.

This clone showed up just a few times. This chain joins TRBV23-1 and TRBJ1-5; 9 bases fit TRBD1. TRBV23-1 is given ORF status, its function remaining uncertain. The ends lost 0 bases at V and 0 bases at J; junction bases unmatched: 3. The CDR3 is 17 residues long. This chain's CDR3 is CASSQSPDRGSNQPQHF. The DNA for the CDR3 is TGCGCCAGCAGTCAATCCCCGGACAGGGGTAGCAATCAGCCCCAGCATTTT.

The gene calls are TRBV5-4 and TRBJ1-3, with 7 bases aligning to TRBD1. The germline gives CDR1 SGHNT, CDR2 YYREEE (reference sequence). The CDR3 covers 14 residues. V was pared by 4 bases and J by 3 bases, with 4 bases of the junction left unmatched. The CDR3 protein is CASSTGTVGNTIYF. The CDR3, as DNA: TGTGCCAGCAGCACCGGGACAGTTGGAAACACCATATATTTT.

The rearrangement joins TRBV6-2 or TRBV6-3 to TRBJ1-5, with D unresolved. Germline assignment: CDR1 MNHEY and CDR2 SVGEGT. Deletions cut 5 bases from V and 5 bases from J, with 10 bases between. CDR3 size: 13 residues. The CDR3 sequence is CASSHPPDQPQHF. CDR3 DNA: TGTGCCAGCAGTCACCCCCCCGATCAGCCCCAGCATTTT.

This clone was counted only a few times. This sequence joins TRBV4-3 and TRBJ1-2, with TRBD1 as a possible D gene (6 bases). The CDR3 runs 15 residues. V was cut by 1 base and J by 0 bases, with 9 bases left in between. Germline lookup yields CDR1 LGHNA and CDR2 YSLEER. CDR3: CASSQAGQPNYGYTF. The DNA of the CDR3 is TGCGCCAGCAGCCAAGCCGGACAGCCTAACTATGGCTACACCTTC.

This CDR3 is CASSLEGRNTEAFF. As DNA, the CDR3 is TGTGCCAGCAGCTTAGAGGGTCGGAACACTGAAGCTTTCTTT. The chain is built from TRBV11-2 and TRBJ1-1, with D unclear. Between the trimmed V and J ends, which lost 0 bases and 1 base, there was a span of 6 bases. This CDR3 comprises 14 residues. Germline V CDR1 and CDR2: SGHAT, FQNNGV.

The chain joins TRBV5-1 to TRBJ1-1, with D maybe TRBD1 (6 bases). This CDR3 has 15 amino acids. Germline CDR1 and CDR2: SGHRS and YFSETQ. Trimming shortened V by 3 bases and J by 5 bases, and 17 bases separated the two germline ends. The CDR3 coding sequence is TGCGCCAGCAGCTCCGGGGGCCAGGGTGGGACTGAAGCTTTCTTT. This gives the protein CASSSGGQGGTEAFF.

The chain joins TRBV9 to TRBJ2-3; 13 bases match TRBD2. Per the germline V gene, CDR1 is SGDLS and CDR2 is YYNGEE. The CDR3 is 15 amino acids. V lost 3 bases to trimming and J lost 3 bases; unmatched junction nucleotides: 1. The CDR3 DNA reads TGTGCCAGCAGCGGGACTAGCGGGAGAACAGATACGCAGTATTTT. Encoded protein: CASSGTSGRTDTQYF.

This chain joins TRBV28 and TRBJ1-6; D perhaps matches TRBD1 (5 bases). V lost 8 bases to trimming and J lost 7 bases, with 15 bases between them. This CDR3 has 14 amino acids. Germline loops: CDR1 MDHEN, CDR2 SYDVKM. CDR3 residues: CASRGAGINSPLHF. CDR3 sequence (DNA): TGTGCCAGCCGAGGGGCCGGGATAAATTCACCCCTCCACTTT.

The chain carries TRBV5-1 and TRBJ2-3; tentatively, D is TRBD1 (5 bases). Germline CDR1 is SGHRS and CDR2 is YFSETQ. V shed 0 bases and J shed 5 bases, with 10 bases lying between them. This CDR3 has 14 residues. This CDR3 reads CASSLEGEGDTQYF. As DNA, the CDR3 is TGCGCCAGCAGCTTGGAAGGGGAAGGAGATACGCAGTATTTT.

As DNA, the CDR3 is TGTGCCAGCACCCCTAGGGCAGATACGCAGTATTTT. The encoded protein is CASTPRADTQYF. The chain is built from TRBV7-9 and TRBJ2-3; D call uncertain. Trimming pared 7 bases from V and 4 bases from J, leaving 9 bases between. Looked up from germline, CDR1 is SEHNR and CDR2 is FQNEAQ (reference sequence). The CDR3 totals 12 residues.

V gene TRBV5-6 combines with J gene TRBJ1-6, with a possible D match to TRBD1 (6 bases). CDR1 and CDR2 (germline): SGHDT, YYEEEE. The CDR3 has 11 residues. V gave up 6 bases and J gave up 16 bases, with 14 bases separating them. The CDR3, as DNA: TGTGCCAGCACCTACAGGACAGAACTCCACTTT. It translates to CASTYRTELHF.

This clone was counted once. The chain has TRBV4-3 and TRBJ2-2, with D possibly being TRBD1 or TRBD2 (5 bases each). From germline, CDR1 is LGHNA and CDR2 YSLEER. The CDR3 has 14 amino acids. Deletions cut 5 bases from V and 6 bases from J, with 13 bases between. CDR3 amino acids: CASSSGTSAGELFF. CDR3 nucleotide sequence: TGCGCCAGCAGCTCCGGGACGTCCGCCGGGGAGCTGTTTTTT.

The rearrangement uses TRBV10-3 and TRBJ1-6; TRBD1 agrees at 10 bases. V lost 6 bases to trimming and J lost 5 bases; unmatched junction nucleotides: 4. CDR3 length equals 15 residues. The V gene's germline CDR1 is ENHRY and CDR2 SYGVKD. The CDR3 loop is CAIRVTGGDNSPLHF. The CDR3 DNA reads TGTGCCATCAGGGTGACAGGGGGCGATAATTCACCCCTCCACTTT.